One sample yielded the 23 T cell receptor beta chains listed below, sequenced in a study of tumor-infiltrating lymphocytes in primary liver carcinoma. Making TCR beta cDNA involved approximately 520 ng total RNA and a constant-region primer. TCR beta libraries came from three nested multiplex PCR rounds using slightly modified ARM-PCR. TRBV1-TRBV30 forward primers paired with a C-beta reverse primer were used in the first two PCR rounds, which ran approximately 10 cycles each. TCRdb redid the calling of the multiplex PCR reads with MiXCR, one entry per CDR3 protein. Here the sample spans more than 20,000 distinct CDR3 sequences, approximately 72% being singletons. Taking about 18-30 mg of unsorted bulk tissue, the authors co-extracted RNA and DNA. The sequenced material came from liver tumor tissue from sampling region 1. The subset was: tumor region T1, superior pole. Receptor source: a man aged 35 to 55 with primary liver carcinoma and hepatitis B virus infection.

To note about this clonotype: At one boundary the junction diverges from the germline segment, which might be a read error. The chain carries TRBV6-2 or TRBV6-3 and TRBJ1-5; D possibly corresponds to TRBD1 (5 bases). Germline V gives CDR1 MNHEY, CDR2 SVGEGT. The CDR3 is 15 amino acids. CDR3 amino acids: CGSSYSVQAQWPQHF. CDR3 bases: TGTGGCAGCAGTTACTCCGTACAGGCACAGTGGCCCCAGCATTTT.

On this clonotype itself: One junction end does not reproduce the germline sequence, and a read error may be involved. V gene TRBV11-3 combines with J gene TRBJ2-7; D unresolved. This CDR3 comprises 12 residues. In germline, CDR1 is SGHNT, CDR2 YENEEA. The CDR3 nucleotides are TGTGTCAATCAACGGTTGACCTACGAGCAATACTTC. Amino acids: CVNQRLTYEQYF.

As to this clonotype: No conserved phenylalanine or tryptophan ends this CDR3, so it is likely a read error. The V gene is TRBV5-1, the J gene TRBJ2-3, with a tentative D call TRBD2 (6 bases). This CDR3 has 16 amino acids. Trimming left V 0 bases short and J 3 bases short, with 14 bases between. CDR1 and CDR2 from the germline V gene are SGHRS and YFSETQ. In DNA, the CDR3 is TGCGCCAGCAGCTTGGCAGCGGGTTATAGTACAGATACGCAGTATCTT. Protein: CASSLAAGYSTDTQYL.

CDR3 bases: TGTGCCAGCAGCCTGACAGGGACTAGCGGGAGGGGGGGTGGGTACGATAAACAGTTCTTC. It specifies CASSLTGTSGRGGGYDKQFF. The J gene is TRBJ2-1, the V gene TRBV11-2; 16 bases are a match to TRBD2. The V gene end was trimmed by 5 bases and the J gene end by 13 bases; junction bases not matched to a gene: 23. The CDR3 is 20 amino acids. Germline V gene sequence: CDR1 SGHAT, CDR2 FQNNGV.

This chain uses TRBV5-1 with TRBJ2-7, with D possibly being TRBD1 (6 bases). V dropped 0 bases and J dropped 10 bases, with 17 bases sitting between them. The germline CDR1 and CDR2 sequences are SGHRS and YFSETQ. This CDR3 has 14 amino acids. CDR3 loop: CASSLDRVVQDQYF. The DNA of the CDR3 is TGCGCCAGCAGCTTGGACAGGGTGGTCCAGGACCAGTACTTC.

As to this clonotype: One junction end does not reproduce the germline sequence, and a read error may be involved. The chain combines TRBV5-6 with TRBJ2-2, with D possibly being TRBD1 or TRBD2 (6 bases each). Germline CDR1 and CDR2: SGHDT and YYEEEE. This CDR3 has 18 residues. The CDR3 DNA follows: TGTGCCAACAGCAAGGGGGGTCAACTAGTGGGGTTGACCGGGGAGCTGTTTTTT. It translates to CANSKGGQLVGLTGELFF.

This sequence joins TRBV5-1 and TRBJ2-7, with 9 bases matching TRBD2. Germline values: CDR1 SGHRS, CDR2 YFSETQ. CDR3 size: 15 residues. Trimming took 9 bases from V and 0 from J; bases not matched to a gene: 10. DNA of the CDR3: TGCGCCAACACCACGATTAGCGGGAGCTCCTACGAGCAGTACTTC. Protein: CANTTISGSSYEQYF.

On this clonotype itself: Relative to the germline gene, one junction end is altered; a read error may explain this. The rearrangement links TRBV6-1 to TRBJ2-1; 8 bases agree with TRBD2. The CDR3 is 16 residues long. The germline V gene encodes CDR1 MNHNS and CDR2 SASEGT. Written as DNA, the CDR3 is TGTGCCAGCTGTCCCCCCGGACTAGCAGGCTACAATGAGCAGCTCTTC. It specifies CASCPPGLAGYNEQLF.

As regards this clonotype: At one end the junction does not follow the germline gene, possibly because of a read error. The CDR3 loop reads CVSSQVAILAGATDTQHF. CDR3 DNA sequence: TGTGTCAGCAGCCAAGTGGCCATTCTAGCGGGAGCGACAGATACGCAGCATTTT. V and J are TRBV4-2 and TRBJ2-3, with D perhaps TRBD1 (5 bases). The J call may not be correct, given that the DNA end is closer to TRBJ1-5. This CDR3 region has 18 residues. Germline V gene sequence: CDR1 LGHNA, CDR2 YNFKEQ.

In its sample, this clonotype was seen many times. The V call is TRBV11-3, the J call TRBJ2-1, with 7 bases fitting TRBD2. Germline V gives CDR1 SGHNT, CDR2 YENEEA. V lost 5 bases, J lost 0 bases, and 16 bases stayed unmatched. The CDR3 loop spans 19 amino acids. The DNA of the CDR3 is TGTGCCAGCAGCACCCCGCGGCTAGCGGCCCAGAGCTCCTACAATGAGCAGTTCTTC. This sequence encodes CASSTPRLAAQSSYNEQFF.

For this clonotype: Its ends do not fully match the called genes, so a read error is possible. The rearrangement links TRBV2 to TRBJ2-2, with a tentative D call TRBD1 (6 bases). Germline V CDR1 and CDR2: SNHLY, FYNNEI. This CDR3 spans 16 amino acids. CDR3 residues: CASLLQGQGITGELVF. In DNA, the CDR3 is TGTGCCAGCCTGCTTCAGGGCCAGGGGATCACTGGGGAGCTGGTTTTT.

As for this clonotype: At one of its ends the junction is not consistent with the germline gene, which may arise from a read error. The chain couples TRBV4-1 to TRBJ2-1; tentative D call: TRBD2 (5 bases). The germline gives CDR1 MGHRA, CDR2 YSYEKL. The CDR3 contains 15 residues. In nucleotides, the CDR3 is TGCACCAGCGGCCCGCTCGGTAACAACAACAATGAGCAGTCCTTC. Its protein is CTSGPLGNNNNEQSF.

As for this clonotype: The final CDR3 position lacks the conserved phenylalanine or tryptophan, pointing to a likely read error. This chain joins TRBV6-5 and TRBJ1-2, with no clear D. Trimming pared 10 bases from V and 8 bases from J, leaving 14 bases between. Germline CDR1 is MNHEY and CDR2 is SVGAGI. There are 11 residues in the CDR3. DNA for the CDR3: TGTGCCATCTTGGGTTTTGAAGGCTACACCTCC. Amino acids: CAILGFEGYTS.

This chain uses TRBV11-1 with TRBJ2-1, with 12 bases that match TRBD2. V gave up 5 bases and J gave up 5 bases; unmatched junction bases: 10. Germline CDR1 and CDR2: SGHAT and FQDESV (reference sequence). The CDR3 covers 17 residues. DNA of the CDR3: TGTGCCAGCAGCCAGGGACTAGCGGGTGAAGTTGACAATGAGCAGTTCTTC. This codes for CASSQGLAGEVDNEQFF. Using reference TRBV11-1 and TRBJ2-1 for the parts outside the CDR3, the full variable domain is EAEVAQSPRYKITEKSQAVAFWCDPISGHATLYWYRQILGQGPELLVQFQDESVVDDSQLPKDRFSAERLKGVDSTLKIQPAELGDSAMYLCASSQGLAGEVDNEQFFGPGTRLTVL.

As to this clonotype: The germline gene is not matched at one end of the junction; a read error may be the cause. CDR3 DNA sequence: TGTGCCAGCAGCTTACCATATCGAGGGCCTAAAACAAATGAGCAGTTTTTC. Translated: CASSLPYRGPKTNEQFF. The chain combines TRBV7-9 with TRBJ2-1; D perhaps matches TRBD2 (5 bases). CDR1 SEHNR and CDR2 FQNEAQ come from the germline V gene (reference sequence). The CDR3 loop spans 17 amino acids.

With respect to this clonotype: At one end the junction does not follow the germline gene, possibly because of a read error. The CDR3 spells CPSSKGLARRGEQFF. The CDR3 bases are TGTCCCAGCAGTAAGGGACTAGCGAGACGGGGTGAGCAGTTCTTC. The V gene is TRBV11-1, the J gene TRBJ2-1, with 10 bases identical to TRBD2. The CDR3 runs to 15 residues. Per germline, CDR1 SGHAT and CDR2 FQDESV (reference sequence). The full variable domain, with the rest looked up from reference TRBV11-1 and TRBJ2-1, is EAEVAQSPRYKITEKSQAVAFWCDPISGHATLYWYRQILGQGPELLVQFQDESVVDDSQLPKDRFSAERLKGVDSTLKIQPAELGDSAMYLCPSSKGLARRGEQFFGPGTRLTVL.

In this sample, this clonotype turned up once. The chain links TRBV11-3 to TRBJ1-3; no firm D call. The germline V and J ends were trimmed by 10 bases and 2 bases, with 18 bases remaining between them. CDR1 is SGHNT and CDR2 is YENEEA in the germline V gene. CDR3 size: 15 residues. The CDR3 sequence: CANSSEVRAGNTIYF. CDR3 DNA: TGTGCCAATAGCTCAGAGGTCAGAGCTGGAAACACCATATATTTT.

By sample fraction, this clonotype is medium-sized. V and J are TRBV6-2 or TRBV6-3 and TRBJ2-7; no reliable D call. The CDR3 is 12 residues long. Trimming removed 6 bases at V and 5 bases at J, with 11 bases between. Germline loops: CDR1 MNHEY, CDR2 SVGEGT. CDR3: CASRERGHEQYF. CDR3 in DNA: TGTGCCAGCAGAGAACGAGGTCACGAGCAGTACTTC.

This clonotype was seen only once. This rearrangement joins TRBV13 to TRBJ2-5, with TRBD2 matching 9 bases. V lost 6 bases, J lost 3 bases, and 23 bases stayed unmatched. The CDR3 runs to 20 residues. CDR1 is PRHDT and CDR2 is FYEKMQ in the germline V gene (reference sequence). In DNA, the CDR3 is TGTGCCAGCAGTTCCCCTCCCGGGACTAGCTTAGAGGTTGTGGAAGAGACCCAGTACTTC. Its protein is CASSSPPGTSLEVVEETQYF.

This clonotype was seen only a few times. A much larger clone is a single base away; this may be a read error. The chain links TRBV2 to TRBJ2-7, with TRBD1 identical over 8 bases. The CDR3 is 15 residues long. Germline V CDR1 and CDR2: SNHLY, FYNNEI. CDR3 region: CASGEGPGGWYEQYF. CDR3 nucleotide sequence: TGTGCCAGCGGTGAAGGGCCAGGGGGCTGGTACGAGCAGTACTTC.

This clonotype was seen ten or more times. The gene calls are TRBV11-2 and TRBJ2-5; D ambiguous. CDR3 length: 11 amino acids. V lost 6 bases and J 4 bases, leaving 6 bases between the germline ends. Germline V gene lookup returns CDR1 SGHAT and CDR2 FQNNGV. The CDR3 protein is CASSILETQYF. In DNA form, the CDR3 reads TGTGCCAGCAGTATATTAGAGACCCAGTACTTC.

Comments on this clonotype: The junction departs from the called germline gene at one end, perhaps through a read error. V gene TRBV6-2 or TRBV6-3 combines with J gene TRBJ2-7, with D possibly TRBD2 on 5 matching bases. The CDR3 runs 14 residues. The germline V gene encodes CDR1 MNHEY and CDR2 SVGEGT. This CDR3 reads CASSFFGEPREQYF. Here the CDR3 DNA reads TGTGCCAGCAGTTTTTTTGGGGAGCCCCGCGAGCAATACTTC.

This clonotype has only one observation. The V call is TRBV11-2, the J call TRBJ2-4; TRBD2 matches 7 bases. Germline assignment: CDR1 SGHAT and CDR2 FQNNGV. This CDR3 is built from 19 residues. The CDR3 reads CTTSPRLVGGPRIKNIQYF. The DNA of the CDR3 is TGTACCACCAGCCCTCGACTAGTGGGAGGGCCTCGGATCAAAAACATTCAGTACTTC.